This T cell receptor beta chain was recovered during a study of blood T cell repertoires in COVID-19. Study background: Spain, Italy and the United States supplied samples that represented acute and convalescent COVID-19. From T cells, B-cell-depleted T cells, or PBMCs came the material, which was cDNA or gDNA.

CDR1 is SNHLY and CDR2 is FYNNEI in the germline V gene. The CDR3 loop spans 14 amino acids. Trimming removed 6 bases at V and 0 bases at J, with 11 bases between. Authors' processing steps: The assay estimated nucleated cells by amplifying reference gene primers. The protocol was immunoSEQ multiplex PCR, while the TCRdb copy is restricted to in-frame clones and leaves out a portion. D and trimming come from the DNA, and the V and J calls and clone size come from that table. The sample comprises about 110,000 clones, around 89% of which are singletons, and approximately 1.1% rests with the top ten. This TCR came from a human donor in a cohort sampled during active COVID-19. The specimen was peripheral blood. The chain uses TRBV2 and TRBJ1-1, with D possibly TRBD1 on 5 matching bases. The CDR3 bases are TGTGCCAGCAGAGTCGACAGCTTGAACACTGAAGCTTTCTTT. As protein: CASRVDSLNTEAFF.